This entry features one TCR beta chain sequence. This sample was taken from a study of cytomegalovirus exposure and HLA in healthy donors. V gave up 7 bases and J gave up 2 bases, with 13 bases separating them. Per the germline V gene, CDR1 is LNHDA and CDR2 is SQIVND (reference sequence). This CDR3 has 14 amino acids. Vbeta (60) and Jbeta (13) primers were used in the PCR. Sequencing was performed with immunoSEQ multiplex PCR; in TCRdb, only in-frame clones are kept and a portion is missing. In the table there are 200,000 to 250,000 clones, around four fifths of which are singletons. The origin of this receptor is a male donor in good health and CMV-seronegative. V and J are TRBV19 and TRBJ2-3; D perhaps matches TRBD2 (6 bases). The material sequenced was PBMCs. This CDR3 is CASKELAYTDTQYF. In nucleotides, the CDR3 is TGTGCCAGTAAGGAACTAGCCTACACAGATACGCAGTATTTT.